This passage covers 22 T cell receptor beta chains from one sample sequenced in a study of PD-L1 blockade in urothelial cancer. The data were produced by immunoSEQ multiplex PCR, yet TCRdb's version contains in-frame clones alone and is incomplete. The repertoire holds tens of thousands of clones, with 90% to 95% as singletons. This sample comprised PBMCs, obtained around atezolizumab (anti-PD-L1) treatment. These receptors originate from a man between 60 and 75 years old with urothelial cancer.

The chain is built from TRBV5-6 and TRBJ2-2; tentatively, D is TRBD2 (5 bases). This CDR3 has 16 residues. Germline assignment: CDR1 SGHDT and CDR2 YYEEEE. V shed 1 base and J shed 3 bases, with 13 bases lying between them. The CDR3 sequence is CASSLYRGGDTGELFF. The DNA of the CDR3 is TGTGCCAGCAGCTTGTACCGGGGTGGGGACACCGGGGAGCTGTTTTTT. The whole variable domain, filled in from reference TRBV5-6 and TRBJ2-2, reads DAGVTQSPTHLIKTRGQQVTLRCSPKSGHDTVSWYQQALGQGPQFIFQYYEEEERQRGNFPDRFSGHQFPNYSSELNVNALLLGDSALYLCASSLYRGGDTGELFFGEGSRLTVL.

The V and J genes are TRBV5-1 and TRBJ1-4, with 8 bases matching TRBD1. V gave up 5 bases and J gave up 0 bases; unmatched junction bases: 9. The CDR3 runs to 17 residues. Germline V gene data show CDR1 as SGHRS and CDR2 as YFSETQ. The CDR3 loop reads CASRFTTGETTNEKLFF. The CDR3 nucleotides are TGCGCCAGCAGATTTACGACAGGGGAAACAACTAATGAAAAACTGTTTTTT.

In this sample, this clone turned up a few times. CDR3 nucleotides: TGTGCCAGCAGTTACTCTATAACAGGGTTTTTTAATGGCTACACCTTC. Protein product: CASSYSITGFFNGYTF. J is TRBJ1-2 and V is TRBV6-5; D possibly corresponds to TRBD1 (6 bases). Between the trimmed V and J ends, which lost 0 bases and 6 bases, there was a span of 17 bases. The germline V gene encodes CDR1 MNHEY and CDR2 SVGAGI. This CDR3 is 16 amino acids long.

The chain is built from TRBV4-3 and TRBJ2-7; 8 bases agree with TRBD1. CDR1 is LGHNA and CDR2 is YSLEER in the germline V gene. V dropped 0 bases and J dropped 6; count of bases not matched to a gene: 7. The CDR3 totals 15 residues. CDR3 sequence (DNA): TGCGCCAGCAGCCAAGACTGGACAGGGTCTGGCGAGCAGTACTTC. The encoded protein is CASSQDWTGSGEQYF.

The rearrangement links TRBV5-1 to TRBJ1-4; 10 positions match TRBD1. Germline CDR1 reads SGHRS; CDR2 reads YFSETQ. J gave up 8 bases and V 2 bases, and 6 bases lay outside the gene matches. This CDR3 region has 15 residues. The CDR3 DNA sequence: TGCGCCAGCAGCTTCCTCGGGACAGGGGAAGAAAAACTGTTTTTT. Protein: CASSFLGTGEEKLFF.

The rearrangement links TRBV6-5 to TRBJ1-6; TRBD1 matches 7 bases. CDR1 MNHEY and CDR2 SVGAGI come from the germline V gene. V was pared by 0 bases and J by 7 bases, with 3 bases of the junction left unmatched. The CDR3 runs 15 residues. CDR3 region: CASSYSGTENSPLHF. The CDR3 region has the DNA TGTGCCAGCAGTTACTCCGGGACAGAAAATTCACCCCTCCACTTT.

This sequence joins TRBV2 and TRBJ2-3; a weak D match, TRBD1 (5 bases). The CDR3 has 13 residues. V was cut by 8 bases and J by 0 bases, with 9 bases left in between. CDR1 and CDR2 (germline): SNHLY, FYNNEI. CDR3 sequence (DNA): TGTGCCAGCGGTGGACAAAGCACAGATACGCAGTATTTT. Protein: CASGGQSTDTQYF.

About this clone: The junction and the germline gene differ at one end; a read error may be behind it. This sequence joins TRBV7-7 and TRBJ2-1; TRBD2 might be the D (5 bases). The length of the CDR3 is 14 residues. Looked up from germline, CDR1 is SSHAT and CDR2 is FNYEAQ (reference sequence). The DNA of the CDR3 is TGTGCTAGCAGCTCGAGCGGTTCCTACAATGAGCAGTTCTTC. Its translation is CASSSSGSYNEQFF.

CDR3 in DNA: TGTGCCAGCAGCCCTACTGCGATAAATTCACCCCTCCACTTT. Its protein is CASSPTAINSPLHF. The rearrangement joins TRBV7-2 to TRBJ1-6; no clear D gene. V lost 5 bases, J lost 7 bases, and 12 bases lay in between. The germline V gene encodes CDR1 SGHTA and CDR2 FQGNSA. The CDR3 runs 14 residues.

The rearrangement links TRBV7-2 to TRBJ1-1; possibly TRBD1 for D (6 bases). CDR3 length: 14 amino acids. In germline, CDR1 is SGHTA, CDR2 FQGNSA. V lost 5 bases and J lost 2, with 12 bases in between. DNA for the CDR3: TGTGCCAGCAGCATGCTAGGGGGAAACACTGAAGCTTTCTTT. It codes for CASSMLGGNTEAFF.

The CDR3 bases are TGCGCCAGCAGCTCGGGACAGGGAGATGGCTACACCTTC. Its protein product is CASSSGQGDGYTF. The gene calls are TRBV5-1 and TRBJ1-2, with 9 bases aligning to TRBD1. Germline CDR1 and CDR2: SGHRS and YFSETQ. The CDR3 spans 13 residues. V was pared by 3 bases and J by 6 bases, with 3 bases of the junction left unmatched.

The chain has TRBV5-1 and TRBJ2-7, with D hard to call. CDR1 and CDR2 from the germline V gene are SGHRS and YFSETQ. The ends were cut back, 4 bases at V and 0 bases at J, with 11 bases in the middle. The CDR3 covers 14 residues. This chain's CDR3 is CASSAVSSSYEQYF. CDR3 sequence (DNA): TGCGCCAGCAGCGCCGTCTCCAGCTCCTACGAGCAGTACTTC.

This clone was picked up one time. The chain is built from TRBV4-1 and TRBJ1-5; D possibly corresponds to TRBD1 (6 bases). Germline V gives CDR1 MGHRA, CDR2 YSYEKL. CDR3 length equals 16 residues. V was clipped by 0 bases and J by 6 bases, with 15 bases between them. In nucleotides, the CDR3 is TGCGCCAGCAGCCAAGACGCGGGGGCGCGGTTTCAGCCCCAGCATTTT. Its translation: CASSQDAGARFQPQHF.

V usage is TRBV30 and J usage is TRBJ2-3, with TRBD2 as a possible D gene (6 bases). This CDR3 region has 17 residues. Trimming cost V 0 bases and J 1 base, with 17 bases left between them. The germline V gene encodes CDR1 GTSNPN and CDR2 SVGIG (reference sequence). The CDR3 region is CAWSVQVLASGTDTQYF. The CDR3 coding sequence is TGTGCCTGGAGTGTACAAGTCCTAGCGTCGGGCACAGATACGCAGTATTTT.

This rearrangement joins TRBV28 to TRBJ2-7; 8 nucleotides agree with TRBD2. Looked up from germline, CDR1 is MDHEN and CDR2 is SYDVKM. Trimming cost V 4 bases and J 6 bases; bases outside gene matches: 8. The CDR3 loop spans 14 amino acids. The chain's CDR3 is CASSSTSDSLEQYF. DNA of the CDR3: TGTGCCAGCAGTTCGACTAGCGATTCCCTCGAGCAGTACTTC.

The CDR3 here is CASSSGQGIMNTEAFF. Here the CDR3 DNA reads TGTGCCAGCAGTTCGGGACAGGGTATTATGAACACTGAAGCTTTCTTT. The chain joins TRBV28 to TRBJ1-1; 9 bases fit TRBD1. The CDR3 is made up of 16 amino acids. Per the germline V gene, CDR1 is MDHEN and CDR2 is SYDVKM. V lost 4 bases to trimming and J lost 0 bases; unmatched junction nucleotides: 6.

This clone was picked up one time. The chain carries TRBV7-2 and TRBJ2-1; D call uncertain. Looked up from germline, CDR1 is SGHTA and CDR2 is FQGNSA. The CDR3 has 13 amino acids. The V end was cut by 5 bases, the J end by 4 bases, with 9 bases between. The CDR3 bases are TGTGCCAGCAGCCTTACGGAGTACAATGAGCAGTTCTTC. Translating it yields CASSLTEYNEQFF.

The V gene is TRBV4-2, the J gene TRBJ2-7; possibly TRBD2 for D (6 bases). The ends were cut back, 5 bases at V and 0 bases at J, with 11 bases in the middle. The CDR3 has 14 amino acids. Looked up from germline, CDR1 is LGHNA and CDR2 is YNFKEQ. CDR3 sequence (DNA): TGTGCCAGCAGCAGGGACGGGAGCTCCTACGAGCAGTACTTC. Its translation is CASSRDGSSYEQYF.

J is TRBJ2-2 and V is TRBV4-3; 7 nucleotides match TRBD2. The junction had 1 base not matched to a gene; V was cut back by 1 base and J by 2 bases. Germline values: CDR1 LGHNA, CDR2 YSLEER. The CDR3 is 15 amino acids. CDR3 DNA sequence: TGCGCCAGCAGCCAAGGCGGGGGAAACACCGGGGAGCTGTTTTTT. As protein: CASSQGGGNTGELFF.

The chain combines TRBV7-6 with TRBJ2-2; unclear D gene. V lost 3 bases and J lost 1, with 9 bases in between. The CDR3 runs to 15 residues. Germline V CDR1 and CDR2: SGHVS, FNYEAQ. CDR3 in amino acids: CASSFQAWNTGELFF. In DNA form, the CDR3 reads TGTGCCAGCAGCTTTCAGGCGTGGAACACCGGGGAGCTGTTTTTT.

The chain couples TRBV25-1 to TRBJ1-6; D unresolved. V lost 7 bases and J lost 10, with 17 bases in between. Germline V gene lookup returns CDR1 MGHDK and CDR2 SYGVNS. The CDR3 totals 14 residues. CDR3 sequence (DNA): TGTGCCAGCAAGTGGGAGGGAGGAGGATCACCCCTCCACTTT. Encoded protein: CASKWEGGGSPLHF.

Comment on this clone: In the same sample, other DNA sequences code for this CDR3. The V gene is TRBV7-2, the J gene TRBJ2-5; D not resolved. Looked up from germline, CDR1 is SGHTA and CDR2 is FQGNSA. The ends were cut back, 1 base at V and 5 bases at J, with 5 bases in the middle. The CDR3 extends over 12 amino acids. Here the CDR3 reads CASSLVRETQYF. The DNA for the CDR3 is TGTGCCAGCAGCTTAGTACGGGAGACCCAGTACTTC.